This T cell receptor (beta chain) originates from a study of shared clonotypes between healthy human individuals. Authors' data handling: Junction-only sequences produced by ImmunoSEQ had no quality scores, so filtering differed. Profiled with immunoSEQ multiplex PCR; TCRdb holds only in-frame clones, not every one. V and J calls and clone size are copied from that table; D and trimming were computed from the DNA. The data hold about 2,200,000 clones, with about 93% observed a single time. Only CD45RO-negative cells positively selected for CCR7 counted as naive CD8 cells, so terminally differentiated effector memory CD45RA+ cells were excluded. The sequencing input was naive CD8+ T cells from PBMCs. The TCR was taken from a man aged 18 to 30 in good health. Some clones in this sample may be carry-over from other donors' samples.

The CDR3 DNA is TGTGCCAGCAGCCCCCTGGCGGGAGGCTACAATGAGCAGTTCTTC. Translating it yields CASSPLAGGYNEQFF. The chain employs TRBV5-4 and TRBJ2-1; TRBD2 aligns across 8 bases. Germline CDR1 reads SGHNT; CDR2 reads YYREEE (reference sequence). The V segment lost 4 bases and the J segment 3 bases; nucleotides outside the gene matches: 6. The CDR3 spans 15 residues.